This T cell receptor (beta chain) was captured by sequencing in a study of blood T cells in healthy people across ages. Background on the study: When template switching was applied, about one barcoded beta molecule was captured per two T cells. Findings of the study overall: More naive CD4+ cells and higher diversity marked long-lived donors relative to aged donors.

The use of a sample-barcoded 5' primer and a J-beta primer mix characterized a second PCR of roughly 7 to 11 cycles. TCRdb called the 5' RACE reads again in MiXCR, with one record for every CDR3 protein. The profile shows over 300,000 distinct CDR3 sequences, approximately 51% of them singletons. Comment on this clonotype: Its antigen is undetermined.

The authors drew roughly 9.8 milliliters of peripheral blood from each donor. Sequences were obtained from blood. This sequence was found in a man aged 60-69 years in good health.

The CDR3 coding sequence is TGTGCCAGCAGCACGGCCTCCTACAATGAGCAGTTCTTC. Translated, it gives CASSTASYNEQFF. The chain carries TRBV19 and TRBJ2-1; D gene ambiguous. V was shortened by 9 bases and J by 0 bases, with 9 bases between the two germline ends. The CDR3 covers 13 residues. Germline V CDR1 and CDR2: LNHDA, SQIVND (reference sequence).